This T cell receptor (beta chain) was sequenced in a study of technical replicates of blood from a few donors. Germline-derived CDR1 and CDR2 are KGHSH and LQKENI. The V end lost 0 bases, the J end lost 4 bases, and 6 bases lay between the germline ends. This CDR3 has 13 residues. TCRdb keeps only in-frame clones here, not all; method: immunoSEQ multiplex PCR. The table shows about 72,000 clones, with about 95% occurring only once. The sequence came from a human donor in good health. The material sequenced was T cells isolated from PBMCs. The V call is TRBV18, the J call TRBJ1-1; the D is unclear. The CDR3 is CASSPPGITEAFF. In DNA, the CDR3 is TGTGCCAGCTCACCACCGGGCATCACTGAAGCTTTCTTT. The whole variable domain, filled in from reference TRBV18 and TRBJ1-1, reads NAGVMQNPRHLVRRRGQEARLRCSPMKGHSHVYWYRQLPEEGLKFMVYLQKENIIDESGMPKERFSAEFPKEGPSILRIQQVVRGDSAAYFCASSPPGITEAFFGQGTRLTVV.